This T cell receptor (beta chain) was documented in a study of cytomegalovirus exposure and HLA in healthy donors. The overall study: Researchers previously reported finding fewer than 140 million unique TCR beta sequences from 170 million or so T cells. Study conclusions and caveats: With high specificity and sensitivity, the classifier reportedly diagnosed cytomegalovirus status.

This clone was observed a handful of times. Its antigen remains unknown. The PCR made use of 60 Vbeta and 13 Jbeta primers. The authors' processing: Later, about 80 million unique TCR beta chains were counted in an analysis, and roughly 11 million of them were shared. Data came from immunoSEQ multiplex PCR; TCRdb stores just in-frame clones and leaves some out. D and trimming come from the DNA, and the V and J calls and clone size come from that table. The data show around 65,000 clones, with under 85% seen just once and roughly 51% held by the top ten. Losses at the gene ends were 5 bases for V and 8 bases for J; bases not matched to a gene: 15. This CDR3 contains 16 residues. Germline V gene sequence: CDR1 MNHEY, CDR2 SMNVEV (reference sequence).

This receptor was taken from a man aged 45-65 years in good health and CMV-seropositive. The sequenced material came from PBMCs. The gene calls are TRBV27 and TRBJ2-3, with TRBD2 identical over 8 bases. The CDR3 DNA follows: TGTGCCAGCAGTCCGCTCGAGCGGGAGTTCGTGGCTACGCAGTATTTT. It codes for CASSPLEREFVATQYF.